Here is one TCR beta chain with its context. The target antigen is unknown. Positive CCR7 selection of CD45RO-negative cells yielded the naive CD8 cells, and terminally differentiated effector memory CD45RA+ cells were excluded. The donors were adults (healthy and HIV-negative) with no recent acute infections or vaccinations. Assay execution proceeded at the deep level. Assay used: immunoSEQ multiplex PCR; TCRdb lists only in-frame clones, some missing. The data show millions of clones, under 95% seen once. Germline loops: CDR1 LGHNA, CDR2 YNFKEQ. Trimming cost V 0 bases and J 3 bases, with 12 bases left between them. CDR3 length: 15 amino acids. These data are taken from a study of shared clonotypes between healthy human individuals. General study findings and limits: Limitation of the genetic and exposure-history diversity represented came from the few donors. Clonotype sharing across donors was expected to vary with sequencing depth.

The clonotype was recovered from a man aged 18 to 30 in good health. Some clones in this sample may be carry-over from other donors' samples. The chain has TRBV4-2 and TRBJ2-7, with a tentative D call TRBD2 (6 bases). Sequenced material: naive CD8+ T cells from PBMCs. The CDR3 is CASSQDLGLHYEQYF. The CDR3 DNA sequence: TGTGCCAGCAGCCAAGATCTCGGACTACACTACGAGCAGTACTTC.